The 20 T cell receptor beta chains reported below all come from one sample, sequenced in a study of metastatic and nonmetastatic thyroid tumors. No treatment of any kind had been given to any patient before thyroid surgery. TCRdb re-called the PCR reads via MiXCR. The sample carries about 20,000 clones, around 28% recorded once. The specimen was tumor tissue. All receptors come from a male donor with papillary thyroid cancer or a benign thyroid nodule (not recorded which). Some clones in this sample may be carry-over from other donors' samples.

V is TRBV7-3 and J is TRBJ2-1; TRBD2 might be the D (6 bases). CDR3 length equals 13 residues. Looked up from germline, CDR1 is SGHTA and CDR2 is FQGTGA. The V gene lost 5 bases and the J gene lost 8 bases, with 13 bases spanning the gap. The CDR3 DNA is TGTGCCAGCAGCCCCGGGGGAGAGGATGAGCAGTTCTTC. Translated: CASSPGGEDEQFF.

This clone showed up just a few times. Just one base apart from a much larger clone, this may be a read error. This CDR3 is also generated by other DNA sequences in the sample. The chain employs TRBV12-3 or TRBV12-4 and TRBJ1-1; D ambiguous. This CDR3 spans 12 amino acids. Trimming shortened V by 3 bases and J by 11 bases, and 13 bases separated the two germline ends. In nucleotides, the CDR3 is TGTGCCAGCAGTTTTGGGCAGGTAGAGGCTTTCTTT. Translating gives CASSFGQVEAFF.

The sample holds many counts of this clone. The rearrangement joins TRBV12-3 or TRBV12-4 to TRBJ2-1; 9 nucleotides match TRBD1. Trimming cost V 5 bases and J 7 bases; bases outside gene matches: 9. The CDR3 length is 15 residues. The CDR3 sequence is CASSPPRDRVNEQFF. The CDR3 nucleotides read TGTGCCAGCAGTCCCCCCCGGGACAGGGTTAATGAGCAGTTCTTC.

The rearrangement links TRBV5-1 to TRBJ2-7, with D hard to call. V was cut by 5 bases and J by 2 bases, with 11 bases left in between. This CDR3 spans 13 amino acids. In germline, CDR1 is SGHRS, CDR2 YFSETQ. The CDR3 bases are TGCGCCAGCAGAGGAAGCAAGACCTACGAGCAGTACTTC. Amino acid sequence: CASRGSKTYEQYF.

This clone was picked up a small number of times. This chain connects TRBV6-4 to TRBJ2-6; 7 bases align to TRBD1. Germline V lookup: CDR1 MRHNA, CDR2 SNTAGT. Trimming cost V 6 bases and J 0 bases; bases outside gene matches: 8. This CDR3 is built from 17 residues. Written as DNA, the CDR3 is TGTGCCAGCAGGGGACAGCCAAATCACTCTGGGGCCAACGTCCTGACTTTC. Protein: CASRGQPNHSGANVLTF.

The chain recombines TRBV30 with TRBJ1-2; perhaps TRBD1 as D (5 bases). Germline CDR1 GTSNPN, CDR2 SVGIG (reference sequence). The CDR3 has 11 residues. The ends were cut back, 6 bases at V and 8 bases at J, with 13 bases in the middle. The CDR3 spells CACRPGNGYTF. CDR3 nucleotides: TGTGCCTGCCGGCCAGGGAACGGCTACACCTTC. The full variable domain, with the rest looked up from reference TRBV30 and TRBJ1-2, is SQTIHQWPATLVQPVGSPLSLECTVEGTSNPNLYWYRQAAGRGLQLLFYSVGIGQISSEVPQNLSASRPQDRQFILSSKKLLLSDSGFYLCACRPGNGYTFGSGTRLTVV.

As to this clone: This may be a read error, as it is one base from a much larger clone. The CDR3 DNA is TGTGCCAGCGGGCAGGGTGTCACTGAAGCTTTCTTT. It codes for CASGQGVTEAFF. The chain joins TRBV3-1 to TRBJ1-1; a possible D gene is TRBD1 (5 bases). CDR3 length: 12 amino acids. V lost 8 bases to trimming and J lost 4 bases, with 11 bases between them. Germline-derived CDR1 and CDR2 are LGHDT and YNNKEL (reference sequence).

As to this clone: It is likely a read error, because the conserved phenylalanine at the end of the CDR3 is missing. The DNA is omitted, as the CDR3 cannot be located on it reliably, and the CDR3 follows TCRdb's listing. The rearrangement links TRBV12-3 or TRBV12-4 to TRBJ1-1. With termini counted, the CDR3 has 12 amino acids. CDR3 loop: CASSFGQLESFL.

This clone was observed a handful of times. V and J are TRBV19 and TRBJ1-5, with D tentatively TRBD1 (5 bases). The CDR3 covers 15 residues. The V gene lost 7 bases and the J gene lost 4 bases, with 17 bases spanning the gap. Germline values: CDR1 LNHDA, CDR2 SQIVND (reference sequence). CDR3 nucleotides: TGTGCCAGTATCAGGGCCGCCTCCGGGAATCAGCCCCAGCATTTT. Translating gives CASIRAASGNQPQHF.

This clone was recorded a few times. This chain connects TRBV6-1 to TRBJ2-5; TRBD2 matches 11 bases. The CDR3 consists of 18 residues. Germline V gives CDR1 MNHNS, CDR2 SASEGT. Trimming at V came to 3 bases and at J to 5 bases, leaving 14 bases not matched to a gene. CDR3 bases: TGTGCCAGCAGTGATTTGGGACTAGCGGACACAAGGTGGGAGACCCAGTACTTC. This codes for CASSDLGLADTRWETQYF.

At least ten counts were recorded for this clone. The CDR3 loop reads CAWNRGNQPQHF. The CDR3, as DNA: TGTGCCTGGAACAGGGGCAATCAGCCCCAGCATTTT. The J gene is TRBJ1-5, the V gene TRBV30, with D maybe TRBD1 (6 bases). Trimming cost V 4 bases and J 2 bases, with 6 bases left between them. CDR3 size: 12 residues. CDR1 is GTSNPN and CDR2 is SVGIG in the germline V gene (reference sequence).

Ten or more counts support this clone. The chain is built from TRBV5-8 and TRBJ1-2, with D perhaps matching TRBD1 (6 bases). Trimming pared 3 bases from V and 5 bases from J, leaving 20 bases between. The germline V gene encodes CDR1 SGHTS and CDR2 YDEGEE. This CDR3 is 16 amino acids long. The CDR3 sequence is CASSSQGFRLDYGYTF. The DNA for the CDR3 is TGTGCCAGCAGCTCCCAGGGGTTCCGGCTTGATTATGGCTACACCTTC.

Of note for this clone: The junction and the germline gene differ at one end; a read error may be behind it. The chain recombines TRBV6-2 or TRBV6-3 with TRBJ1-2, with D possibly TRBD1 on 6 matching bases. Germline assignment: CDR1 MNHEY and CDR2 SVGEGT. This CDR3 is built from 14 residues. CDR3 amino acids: CTSSYAGVIYGYTF. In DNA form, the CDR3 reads TGTACCAGCAGTTACGCAGGGGTCATCTATGGCTACACCTTC.

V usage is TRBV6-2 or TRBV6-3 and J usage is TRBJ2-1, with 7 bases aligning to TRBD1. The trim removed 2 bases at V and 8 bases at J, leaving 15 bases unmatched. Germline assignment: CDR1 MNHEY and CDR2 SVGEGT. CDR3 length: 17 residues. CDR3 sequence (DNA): TGTGCCAGCAGTTACCGGGAACAGGGGTCGGAGGTAGATGAGCAGTTCTTC. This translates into CASSYREQGSEVDEQFF.

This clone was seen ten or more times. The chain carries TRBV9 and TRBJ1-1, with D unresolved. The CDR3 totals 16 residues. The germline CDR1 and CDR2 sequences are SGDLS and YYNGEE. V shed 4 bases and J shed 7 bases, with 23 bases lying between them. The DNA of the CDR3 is TGTGCCAGCAGCTCCACGTCCGACGTTGGTTTTGGTGAAGCTTTCTTT. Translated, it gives CASSSTSDVGFGEAFF.

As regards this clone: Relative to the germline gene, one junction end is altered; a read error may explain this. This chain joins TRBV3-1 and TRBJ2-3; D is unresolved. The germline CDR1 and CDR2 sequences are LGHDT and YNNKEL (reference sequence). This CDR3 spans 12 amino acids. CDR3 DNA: TGTGCCAGCAGCGAGACCTCAGATTCGCAGTATTTT. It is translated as CASSETSDSQYF.

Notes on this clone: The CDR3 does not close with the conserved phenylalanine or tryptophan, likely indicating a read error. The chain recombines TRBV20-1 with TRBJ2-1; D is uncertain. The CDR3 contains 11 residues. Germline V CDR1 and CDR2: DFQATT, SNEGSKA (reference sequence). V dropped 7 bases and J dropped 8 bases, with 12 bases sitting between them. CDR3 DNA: TGCAGTGGGATCGCGGAGCATGAGCAGTTCTAC. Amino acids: CSGIAEHEQFY.

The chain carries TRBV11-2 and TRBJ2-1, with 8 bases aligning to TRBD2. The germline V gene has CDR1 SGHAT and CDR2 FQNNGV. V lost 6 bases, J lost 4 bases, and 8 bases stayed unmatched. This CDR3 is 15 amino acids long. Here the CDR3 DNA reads TGTGCCAGCAGGGAAACCGGGACTAGTTACAATGAGCAGTTCTTC. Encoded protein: CASRETGTSYNEQFF.

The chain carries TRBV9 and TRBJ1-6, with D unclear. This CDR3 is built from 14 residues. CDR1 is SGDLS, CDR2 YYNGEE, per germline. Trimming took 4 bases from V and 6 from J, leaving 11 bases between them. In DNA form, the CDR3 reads TGTGCCAGCAGCCAGTGGGTGTCTAATTCACCCCTCCACTTT. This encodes CASSQWVSNSPLHF.

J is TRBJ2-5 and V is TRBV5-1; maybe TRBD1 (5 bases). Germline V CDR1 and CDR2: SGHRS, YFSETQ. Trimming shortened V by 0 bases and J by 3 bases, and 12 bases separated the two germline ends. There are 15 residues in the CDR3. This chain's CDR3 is CASSLAGSGKETQYF. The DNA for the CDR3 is TGCGCCAGCAGCTTGGCCGGGTCAGGGAAAGAGACCCAGTACTTC.